This T cell receptor (beta chain) was captured by sequencing in a study of T cell changes during pregnancy in multiple sclerosis. This table comes from immunoSEQ multiplex PCR, and its TCRdb copy is limited to in-frame clones, with some not included. This table holds some 30,000 clones, roughly nine tenths found once. The length of the CDR3 is 10 residues. The germline gives CDR1 MDHEN, CDR2 SYDVKM. V was cut by 5 bases and J by 4 bases, with 2 bases left in between. The sequence came from a female donor with multiple sclerosis, enrolled in a pregnancy study. Here the sequenced sample was CD8+ T cells from peripheral blood mononuclear cells, taken in the third trimester of pregnancy. The chain is built from TRBV28 and TRBJ2-5; D remains unclear. CDR3 coding DNA: TGTGCCAGCAGTCTAGAGACCCAGTACTTC. Translated: CASSLETQYF. Full variable domain (rest looked up from reference TRBV28 and TRBJ2-5): DVKVTQSSRYLVKRTGEKVFLECVQDMDHENMFWYRQDPGLGLRLIYFSYDVKMKEKGDIPEGYSVSREKKERFSLILESASTNQTSMYLCASSLETQYFGPGTRLLVL.